This T cell receptor beta chain came from a study of tumor-infiltrating lymphocytes in primary liver carcinoma. Overall study findings and caveats: Among the pair types, tumor region pairs showed more overlap than tumor-adjacent and tumor-blood pairs.

Synthesis of TCR beta cDNA was carried out from 450 to 650 ng total RNA with a constant-region primer. Libraries for TCR beta were built through three nested multiplex PCR rounds, which together made up a slightly modified ARM-PCR procedure. Rounds one and two of PCR, each of roughly 10 cycles, were primed with TRBV1-TRBV30 forward primers and a C-beta reverse primer. One entry per CDR3 protein, called by TCRdb with MiXCR from the multiplex PCR reads. Here the sample spans 150,000 to 200,000 distinct CDR3 sequences, approximately 65% being singletons. Germline DNA was extracted alongside blood RNA, which was obtained from unsorted whole blood. As for this clonotype: Its antigen is unidentified. A much more abundant neighbour one base away suggests this may be a read error.

The CDR3 length is 13 residues. Germline values: CDR1 SGHVS, CDR2 FQNEAQ. This sequence was found in an older woman with primary liver carcinoma and hepatitis B virus infection. The sequenced sample consisted of peripheral blood. V is TRBV7-8 and J is TRBJ1-1; the D is unclear. CDR3 residues: CTSSLSLNTEAFF. CDR3 nucleotide sequence: TGTACCAGCAGCTTAAGCCTGAACACTGAAGCTTTCTTT. Combining the CDR3 with reference TRBV7-8 and TRBJ1-1 gives the whole variable domain GAGVSQSPRYKVAKRGQDVALRCDPISGHVSLFWYQQALGQGPEFLTYFQNEAQLDKSGLPSDRFFAERPEGSVSTLKIQRTQQEDSAVYLCTSSLSLNTEAFFGQGTRLTVV.